Shown below are 3 T cell receptor beta chains from a single sample sequenced in a study of cytomegalovirus exposure and HLA in healthy donors. In the PCR, 60 Vbeta and 13 Jbeta primers were used. TCRdb's table, derived via immunoSEQ multiplex PCR, lists solely in-frame clones and lacks some. This table has 90,000 to 150,000 clones, over 65% appearing once. The specimen sequenced was PBMCs. Receptor source: a female donor in good health and CMV-seronegative.

Concerning this clone itself: A read error may produce the germline difference seen at one junction end. The chain is built from TRBV7-9 and TRBJ1-1; D unclear. Germline values: CDR1 SEHNR, CDR2 FQNEAQ (reference sequence). The CDR3 covers 12 residues. The CDR3 bases are TGTTCCAGCAGGTCTGGGCCAGCTGAAGCTTTCTTT. This codes for CSSRSGPAEAFF.

The V and J genes are TRBV19 and TRBJ1-2, with 12 bases that match TRBD1. The CDR3 covers 12 residues. CDR1 is LNHDA, CDR2 SQIVND, per germline (reference sequence). The junction had 4 bases not matched to a gene; V was cut back by 10 bases and J by 7 bases. The DNA for the CDR3 is TGTGCCAATGGGACAGGGGGCGGTGGCTACACCTTC. Translated: CANGTGGGGYTF.

The J gene is TRBJ2-7, the V gene TRBV7-2; D possibly corresponds to TRBD1 (6 bases). The CDR3 runs 16 residues. Trimming removed 1 base at V and 6 bases at J, with 19 bases between. CDR1 SGHTA and CDR2 FQGNSA come from the germline V gene. DNA of the CDR3: TGTGCCAGCAGCTTAGGGACGGGGACAATCGGGTCCGAGCAGTACTTC. This codes for CASSLGTGTIGSEQYF. The variable domain in full, with the rest retrieved from reference TRBV7-2 and TRBJ2-7, is GAGVSQSPSNKVTEKGKDVELRCDPISGHTALYWYRQSLGQGLEFLIYFQGNSAPDKSGLPSDRFSAERTGGSVSTLTIQRTQQEDSAVYLCASSLGTGTIGSEQYFGPGTRLTVT.